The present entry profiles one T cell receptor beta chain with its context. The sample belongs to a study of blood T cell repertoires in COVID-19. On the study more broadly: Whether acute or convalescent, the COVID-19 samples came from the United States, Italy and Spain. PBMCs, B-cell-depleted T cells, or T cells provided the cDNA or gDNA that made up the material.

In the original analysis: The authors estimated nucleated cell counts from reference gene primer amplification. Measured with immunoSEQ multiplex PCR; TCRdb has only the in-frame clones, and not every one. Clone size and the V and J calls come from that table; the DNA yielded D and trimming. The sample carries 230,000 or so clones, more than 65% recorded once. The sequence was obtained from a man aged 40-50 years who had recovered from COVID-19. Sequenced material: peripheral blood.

CDR3 region: CASSALRGGSSGNTIYF. The CDR3 region has the DNA TGTGCCAGCAGTGCCCTCAGGGGTGGTAGCTCTGGAAACACCATATATTTT. The rearrangement joins TRBV6-1 to TRBJ1-3, with a weak D call TRBD1 (6 bases). Trimming cost V 4 bases and J 0 bases, with 16 bases left between them. Germline loops: CDR1 MNHNS, CDR2 SASEGT. This CDR3 region has 17 residues.